What follows are 11 T cell receptor beta chains derived from one specimen sequenced in a study of control samples from healthy donors and cancer patients (dated by TCRdb to the early 2020s). To prepare the library, the immunoSEQ multiplex PCR assay was applied. TCRdb's version of the immuneACCESS table is confined to in-frame rearrangements and falls short of the full clone set. An unresolved V gene accounts for under half of the shortfall where checked; the remainder is of unknown origin. The table for this sample lists some 130,000 clones; 92% of them were counted only once. 11% of the sample is taken by the ten largest. Sequencing was carried out using blood. All receptors derive from a man younger than 45 in good health.

This chain connects TRBV18 to TRBJ1-3; TRBD1 agrees at 8 bases. The CDR3 runs to 16 residues. The V and J ends lost 3 bases and 3 bases, in that order; junction bases with no gene match: 7. The germline V gene has CDR1 KGHSH and CDR2 LQKENI. The CDR3 loop is CASSPLGQENGNTIYF. The CDR3 nucleotides read TGTGCCAGCTCACCCTTGGGACAGGAAAATGGAAACACCATATATTTT. Drawing the rest from reference TRBV18 and TRBJ1-3, the complete variable domain is NAGVMQNPRHLVRRRGQEARLRCSPMKGHSHVYWYRQLPEEGLKFMVYLQKENIIDESGMPKERFSAEFPKEGPSILRIQQVVRGDSAAYFCASSPLGQENGNTIYFGEGSWLTVV.

This clone appeared once. V and J are TRBV5-1 and TRBJ2-1, with 12 bases that match TRBD2. V dropped 3 bases and J dropped 5; count of bases not matched to a gene: 9. Germline V lookup: CDR1 SGHRS, CDR2 YFSETQ. CDR3 length: 17 amino acids. CDR3 sequence (DNA): TGCGCCAGCAGCTCAAGACTAGCGGGAGAGATCCACAATGAGCAGTTCTTC. Protein product: CASSSRLAGEIHNEQFF.

This chain joins TRBV21-1 and TRBJ1-5; the D call TRBD1 from the table was never checked on the DNA. TRBV21-1 is noted as a pseudogene. The CDR3 spans 16 residues. As DNA, the CDR3 is TGTGCCAGCTCAGACAGGGGGCTGTTTAGCAATCAGCCCCAGCATTTT. Its protein is CASSDRGLFSNQPQHF.

The V gene is TRBV6-5, the J gene TRBJ2-1; 9 bases map to TRBD1. Looked up from germline, CDR1 is MNHEY and CDR2 is SVGAGI. The junction had 12 bases not matched to a gene; V was cut back by 7 bases and J by 8 bases. CDR3 size: 15 residues. The DNA for the CDR3 is TGTGCCAGCATTCCGGACCCGGGACAGGGTCATGAGCAGTTCTTC. This sequence encodes CASIPDPGQGHEQFF.

This clone was counted a few times. This chain uses TRBV10-3 with TRBJ1-5; 9 bases are a match to TRBD1. This CDR3 contains 15 residues. Germline V gives CDR1 ENHRY, CDR2 SYGVKD. V lost 2 bases and J lost 4; bases outside the gene matches: 3. The CDR3 loop reads CAISEVGQGNQPQHF. The CDR3 DNA follows: TGTGCCATCAGTGAGGTGGGACAGGGAAATCAGCCCCAGCATTTT.

The CDR3 loop reads CASSEVKGALNSPLHF. The CDR3 DNA follows: TGTGCCAGCAGTGAAGTGAAGGGGGCTTTAAATTCACCCCTCCACTTT. This rearrangement joins TRBV6-1 to TRBJ1-6, with 7 bases fitting TRBD1. This CDR3 region has 16 residues. Per the germline V gene, CDR1 is MNHNS and CDR2 is SASEGT. Unmatched junction bases numbered 7, after V lost 1 base and J lost 7 bases.

The chain joins TRBV19 to TRBJ1-1, with TRBD1 matching over 7 bases. Germline CDR1 reads LNHDA; CDR2 reads SQIVND (reference sequence). CDR3 length: 13 amino acids. With V trimmed by 7 bases and J by 6 bases, 8 bases remained unmatched. The CDR3 loop reads CASIAQGRAEAFF. The CDR3, as DNA: TGTGCCAGTATCGCACAGGGGAGGGCTGAAGCTTTCTTT.

By sample fraction, this clone is medium-sized (0.01 to 0.1%). J is TRBJ2-5 and V is TRBV4-2, with 10 bases identical to TRBD2. V shed 4 bases, J shed 0 bases, and the junction held 2 bases outside the gene matches. The germline CDR1 and CDR2 sequences are LGHNA and YNFKEQ. The CDR3 is 15 amino acids. CDR3 loop: CASSPGLADQETQYF. DNA for the CDR3: TGTGCCAGCAGCCCAGGACTAGCGGACCAAGAGACCCAGTACTTC.

The V and J genes are TRBV6-5 and TRBJ1-3, with 10 bases that match TRBD1. This CDR3 contains 14 residues. The junction had 4 bases not matched to a gene; V was cut back by 7 bases and J by 4 bases. Germline V gives CDR1 MNHEY, CDR2 SVGAGI. The CDR3 loop is CASIDRGLGNTIYF. The DNA for the CDR3 is TGTGCCAGCATAGACAGGGGGCTGGGAAACACCATATATTTT.

This chain joins TRBV9 and TRBJ1-2, with a weak D call TRBD1 (5 bases). The CDR3 contains 14 residues. V was shortened by 3 bases and J by 8 bases, with 17 bases between the two germline ends. Germline lookup yields CDR1 SGDLS and CDR2 YYNGEE. Here the CDR3 DNA reads TGTGCCAGCAGCGGAACAGGAAAGTATGTGGGCTACACCTTC. Translated: CASSGTGKYVGYTF.

This chain joins TRBV29-1 and TRBJ2-3; 9 bases line up with TRBD2. From germline, CDR1 is SQVTM and CDR2 ANQGSEA. The V gene end was trimmed by 3 bases and the J gene end by 2 bases; junction bases not matched to a gene: 6. The CDR3 consists of 15 residues. CDR3 protein: CSVEARLADTDTQYF. CDR3 nucleotide sequence: TGCAGCGTTGAGGCTAGACTAGCGGACACAGATACGCAGTATTTT.